This T cell receptor (beta chain) was sequenced during a study of blood T cell repertoires in COVID-19. As for the study in general: The analysed material was cDNA or gDNA that came from T cells, B-cell-depleted T cells, or PBMCs.

CDR1 is SGHVS, CDR2 FQNEAQ, per germline. V lost 5 bases and J lost 3, with 10 bases in between. This CDR3 has 13 amino acids. Generated by immunoSEQ multiplex PCR, the TCRdb table keeps only in-frame clones and is missing some. The table records about 74,000 clones, 70% to 75% of them present only once. The V and J genes are TRBV7-8 and TRBJ2-5; D is possibly TRBD2 (5 bases). Sequenced material: peripheral blood. The source of this sequence is a man in his 70s with acute or convalescent COVID-19. The CDR3, as DNA: TGTGCCAGCAGCCCTACGACTAAAGAGACCCAGTACTTC. Translating gives CASSPTTKETQYF.